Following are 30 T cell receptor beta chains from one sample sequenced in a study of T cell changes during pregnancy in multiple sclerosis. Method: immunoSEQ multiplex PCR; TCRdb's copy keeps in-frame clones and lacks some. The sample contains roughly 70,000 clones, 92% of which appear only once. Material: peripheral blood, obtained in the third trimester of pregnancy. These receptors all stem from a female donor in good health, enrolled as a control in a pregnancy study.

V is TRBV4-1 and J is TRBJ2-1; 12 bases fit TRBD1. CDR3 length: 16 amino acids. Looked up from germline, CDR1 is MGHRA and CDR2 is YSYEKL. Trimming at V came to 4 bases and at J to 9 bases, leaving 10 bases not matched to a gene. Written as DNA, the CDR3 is TGCGCCAGCAGCCCGGGACAGGGGGCGATCTACGGTGAGCAGTTCTTC. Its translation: CASSPGQGAIYGEQFF.

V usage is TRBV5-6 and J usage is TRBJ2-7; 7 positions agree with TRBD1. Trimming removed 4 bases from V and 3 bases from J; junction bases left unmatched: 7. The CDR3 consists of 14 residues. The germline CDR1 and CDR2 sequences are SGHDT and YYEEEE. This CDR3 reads CASSRGQYLYEQYF. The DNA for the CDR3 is TGTGCCAGCAGCCGGGGACAGTACCTCTACGAGCAGTACTTC.

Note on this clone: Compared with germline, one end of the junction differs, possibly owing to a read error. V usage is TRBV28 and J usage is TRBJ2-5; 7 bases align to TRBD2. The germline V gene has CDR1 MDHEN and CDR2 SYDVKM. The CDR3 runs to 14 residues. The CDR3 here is CASNILAAQGTQYF. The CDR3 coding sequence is TGTGCCAGCAACATCCTAGCGGCTCAAGGGACCCAGTACTTC.

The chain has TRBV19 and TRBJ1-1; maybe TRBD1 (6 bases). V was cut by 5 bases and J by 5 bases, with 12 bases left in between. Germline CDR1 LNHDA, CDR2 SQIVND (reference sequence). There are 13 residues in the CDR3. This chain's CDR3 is CASSDTGRTEAFF. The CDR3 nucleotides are TGTGCCAGTAGTGACACAGGGCGGACTGAAGCTTTCTTT.

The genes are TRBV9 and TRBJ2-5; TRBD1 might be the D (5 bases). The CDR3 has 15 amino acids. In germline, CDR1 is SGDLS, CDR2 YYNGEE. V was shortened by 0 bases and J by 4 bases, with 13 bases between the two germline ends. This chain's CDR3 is CASSVDNRLGETQYF. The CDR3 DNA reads TGTGCCAGCAGCGTAGATAACAGGTTAGGAGAGACCCAGTACTTC.

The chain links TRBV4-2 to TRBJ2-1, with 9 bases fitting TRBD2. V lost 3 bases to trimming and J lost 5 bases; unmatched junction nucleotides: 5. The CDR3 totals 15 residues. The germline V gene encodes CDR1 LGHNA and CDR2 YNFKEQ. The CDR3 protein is CASSQLTSGDNEQFF. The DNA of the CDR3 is TGTGCCAGCAGCCAGTTGACTAGCGGCGACAATGAGCAGTTCTTC.

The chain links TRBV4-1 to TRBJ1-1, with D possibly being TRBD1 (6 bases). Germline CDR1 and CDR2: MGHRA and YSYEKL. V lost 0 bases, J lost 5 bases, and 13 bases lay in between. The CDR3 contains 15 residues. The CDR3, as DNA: TGCGCCAGCAGCCAAGAAGTACAGGGAGCTACTGAAGCTTTCTTT. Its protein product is CASSQEVQGATEAFF.

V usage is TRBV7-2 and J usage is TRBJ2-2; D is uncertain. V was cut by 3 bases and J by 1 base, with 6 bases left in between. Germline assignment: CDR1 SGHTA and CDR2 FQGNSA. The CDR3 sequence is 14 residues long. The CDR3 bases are TGTGCCAGCAGCTTTAGCATGAACACCGGGGAGCTGTTTTTT. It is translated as CASSFSMNTGELFF.

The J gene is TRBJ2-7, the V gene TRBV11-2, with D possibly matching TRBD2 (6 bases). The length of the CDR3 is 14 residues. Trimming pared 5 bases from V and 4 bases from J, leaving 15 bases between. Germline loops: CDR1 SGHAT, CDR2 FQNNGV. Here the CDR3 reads CASSTRTNWYEQYF. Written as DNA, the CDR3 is TGTGCCAGCAGCACCCGGACTAATTGGTACGAGCAGTACTTC.

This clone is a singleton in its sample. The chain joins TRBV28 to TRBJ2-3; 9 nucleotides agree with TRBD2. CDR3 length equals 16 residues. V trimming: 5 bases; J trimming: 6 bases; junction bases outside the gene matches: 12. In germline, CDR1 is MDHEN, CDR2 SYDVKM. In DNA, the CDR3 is TGTGCCAGCAGTCCCCCGGCGGGAGGGCCCTCGGATACGCAGTATTTT. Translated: CASSPPAGGPSDTQYF.

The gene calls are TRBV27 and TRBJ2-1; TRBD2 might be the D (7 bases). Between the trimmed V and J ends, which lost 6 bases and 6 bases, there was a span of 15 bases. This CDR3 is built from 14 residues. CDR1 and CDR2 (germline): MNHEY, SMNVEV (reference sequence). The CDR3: CASRVGGLTNEQFF. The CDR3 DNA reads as TGTGCCAGCAGGGTGGGGGGGCTAACCAATGAGCAGTTCTTC.

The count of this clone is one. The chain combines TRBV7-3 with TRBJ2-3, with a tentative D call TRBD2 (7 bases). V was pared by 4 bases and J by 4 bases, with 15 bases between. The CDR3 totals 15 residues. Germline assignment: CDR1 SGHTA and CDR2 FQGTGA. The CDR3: CASSSGGGSADTQYF. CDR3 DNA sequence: TGTGCCAGCAGCTCGGGGGGCGGGAGTGCAGATACGCAGTATTTT.

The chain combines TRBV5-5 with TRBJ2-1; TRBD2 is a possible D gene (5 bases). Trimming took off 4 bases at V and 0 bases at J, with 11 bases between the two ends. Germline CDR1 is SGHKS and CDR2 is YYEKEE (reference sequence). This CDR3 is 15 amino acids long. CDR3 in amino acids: CASSPAVSSYNEQFF. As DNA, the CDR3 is TGTGCCAGCAGCCCAGCGGTAAGCTCCTACAATGAGCAGTTCTTC.

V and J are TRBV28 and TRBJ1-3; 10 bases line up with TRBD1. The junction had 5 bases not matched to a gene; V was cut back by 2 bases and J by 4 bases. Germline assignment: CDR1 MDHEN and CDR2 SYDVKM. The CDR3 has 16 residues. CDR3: CASSLGGQGIGNTIYF. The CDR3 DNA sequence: TGTGCCAGCAGTTTAGGGGGACAGGGGATAGGAAACACCATATATTTT.

The CDR3 nucleotides read TGTGCCAGCAGCTTGTCGGGAGACGGGGCTTTCTTT. It is translated as CASSLSGDGAFF. This chain connects TRBV5-6 to TRBJ1-1; D unclear. The V gene's germline CDR1 is SGHDT and CDR2 YYEEEE. The CDR3 consists of 12 residues. V was cut by 1 base and J by 11 bases, with 12 bases left in between.

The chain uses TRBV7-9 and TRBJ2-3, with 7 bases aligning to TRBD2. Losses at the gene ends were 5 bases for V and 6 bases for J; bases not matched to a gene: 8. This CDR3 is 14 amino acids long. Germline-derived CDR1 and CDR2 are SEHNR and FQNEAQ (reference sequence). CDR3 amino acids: CASSHRDYPDTQYF. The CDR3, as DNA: TGTGCCAGCAGCCACCGGGACTACCCCGATACGCAGTATTTT.

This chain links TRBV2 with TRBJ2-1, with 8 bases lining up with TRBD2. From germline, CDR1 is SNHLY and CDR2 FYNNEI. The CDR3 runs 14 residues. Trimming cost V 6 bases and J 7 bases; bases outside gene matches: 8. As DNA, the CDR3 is TGTGCCAGCAGAGAGGGACTAGATGTAAATGAGCAGTTCTTC. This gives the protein CASREGLDVNEQFF.

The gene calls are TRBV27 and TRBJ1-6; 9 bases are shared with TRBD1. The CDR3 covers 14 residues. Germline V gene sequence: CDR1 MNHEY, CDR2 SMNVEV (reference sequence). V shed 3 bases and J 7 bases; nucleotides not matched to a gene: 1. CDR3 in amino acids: CASSFGTGNSPLHF. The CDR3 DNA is TGTGCCAGCAGTTTCGGGACAGGGAATTCACCCCTCCACTTT.

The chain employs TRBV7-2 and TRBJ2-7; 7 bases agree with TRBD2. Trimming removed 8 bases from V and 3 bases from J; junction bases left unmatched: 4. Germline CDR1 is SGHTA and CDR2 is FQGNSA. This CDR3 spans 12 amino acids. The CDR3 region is CASAAGSYEQYF. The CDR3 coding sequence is TGTGCCAGCGCAGCGGGGAGCTACGAGCAGTACTTC.

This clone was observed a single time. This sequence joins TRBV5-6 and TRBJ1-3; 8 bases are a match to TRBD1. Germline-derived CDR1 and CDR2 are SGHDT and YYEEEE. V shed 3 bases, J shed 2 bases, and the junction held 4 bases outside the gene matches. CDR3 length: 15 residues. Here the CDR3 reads CASSSQGATGNTIYF. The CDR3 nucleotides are TGTGCCAGCAGCTCCCAGGGGGCTACTGGAAACACCATATATTTT. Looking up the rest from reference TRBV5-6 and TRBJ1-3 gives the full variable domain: DAGVTQSPTHLIKTRGQQVTLRCSPKSGHDTVSWYQQALGQGPQFIFQYYEEEERQRGNFPDRFSGHQFPNYSSELNVNALLLGDSALYLCASSSQGATGNTIYFGEGSWLTVV.

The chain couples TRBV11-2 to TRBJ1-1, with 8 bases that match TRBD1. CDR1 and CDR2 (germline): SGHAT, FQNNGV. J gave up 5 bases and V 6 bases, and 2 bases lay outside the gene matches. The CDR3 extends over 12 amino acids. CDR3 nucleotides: TGTGCCAGCAGGACAGGGGAGACTGAAGCTTTCTTT. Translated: CASRTGETEAFF.

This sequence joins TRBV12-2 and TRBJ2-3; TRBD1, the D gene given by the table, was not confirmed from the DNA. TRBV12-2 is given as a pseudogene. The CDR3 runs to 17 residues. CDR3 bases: TGTGCAAGTCGCTTAGTAGGGGTTGGCAGAACCACAGATACGCAGTATTTT. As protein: CASRLVGVGRTTDTQYF.

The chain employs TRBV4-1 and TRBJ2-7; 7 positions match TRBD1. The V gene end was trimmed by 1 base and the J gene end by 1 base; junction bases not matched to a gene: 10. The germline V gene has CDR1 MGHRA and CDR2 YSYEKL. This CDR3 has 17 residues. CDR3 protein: CASSQGHARGRSYEQYF. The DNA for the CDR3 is TGCGCCAGCAGCCAAGGACACGCGAGGGGGCGATCCTACGAGCAGTACTTC.

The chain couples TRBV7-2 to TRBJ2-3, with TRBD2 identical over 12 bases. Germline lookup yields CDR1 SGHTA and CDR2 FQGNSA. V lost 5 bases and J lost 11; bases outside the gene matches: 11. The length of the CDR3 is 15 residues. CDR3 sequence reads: CASSPGTSGLLGQYF. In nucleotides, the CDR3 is TGTGCCAGCAGCCCTGGGACTAGCGGGCTGTTAGGGCAGTATTTT.

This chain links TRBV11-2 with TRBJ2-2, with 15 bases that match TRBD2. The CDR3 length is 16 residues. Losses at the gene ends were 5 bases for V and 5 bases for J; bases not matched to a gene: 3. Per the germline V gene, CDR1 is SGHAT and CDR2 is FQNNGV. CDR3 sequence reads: CASSTGLAGGTGELFF. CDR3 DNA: TGTGCCAGCAGCACAGGACTAGCGGGGGGGACCGGGGAGCTGTTTTTT.

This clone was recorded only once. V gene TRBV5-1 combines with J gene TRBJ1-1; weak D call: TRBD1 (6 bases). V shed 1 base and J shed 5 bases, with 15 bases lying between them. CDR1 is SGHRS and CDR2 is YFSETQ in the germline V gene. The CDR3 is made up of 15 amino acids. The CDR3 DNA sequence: TGCGCCAGCAGCTTGTCTATTGGGGGCGAAACTGAAGCTTTCTTT. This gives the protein CASSLSIGGETEAFF.

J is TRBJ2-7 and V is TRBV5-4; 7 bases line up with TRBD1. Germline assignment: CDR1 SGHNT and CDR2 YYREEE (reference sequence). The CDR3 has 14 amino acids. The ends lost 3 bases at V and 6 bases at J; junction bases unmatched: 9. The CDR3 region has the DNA TGTGCCAGCAGCTCCCGACAGGGCGGCGCCGAGCAGTACTTC. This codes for CASSSRQGGAEQYF.

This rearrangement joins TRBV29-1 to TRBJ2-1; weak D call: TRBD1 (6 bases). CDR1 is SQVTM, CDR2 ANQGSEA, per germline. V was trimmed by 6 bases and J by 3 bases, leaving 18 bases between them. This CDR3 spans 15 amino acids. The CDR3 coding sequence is TGCAGCGTGCCAATTGCGTCAGGGGTCTACAATGAGCAGTTCTTC. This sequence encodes CSVPIASGVYNEQFF.

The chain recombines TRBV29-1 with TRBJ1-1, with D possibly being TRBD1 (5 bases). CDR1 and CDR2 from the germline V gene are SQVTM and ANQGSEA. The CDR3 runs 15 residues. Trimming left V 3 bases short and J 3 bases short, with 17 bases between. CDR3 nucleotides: TGCAGCGTTGATGGAAAGTCAGGGTGGGACACTGAAGCTTTCTTT. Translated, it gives CSVDGKSGWDTEAFF.

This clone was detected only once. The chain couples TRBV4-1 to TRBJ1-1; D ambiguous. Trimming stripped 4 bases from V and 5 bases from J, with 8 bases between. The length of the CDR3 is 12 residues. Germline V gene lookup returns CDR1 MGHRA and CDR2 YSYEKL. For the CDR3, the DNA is TGCGCCAGCAGCCTCCGGGGTACTGAAGCTTTCTTT. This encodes CASSLRGTEAFF.